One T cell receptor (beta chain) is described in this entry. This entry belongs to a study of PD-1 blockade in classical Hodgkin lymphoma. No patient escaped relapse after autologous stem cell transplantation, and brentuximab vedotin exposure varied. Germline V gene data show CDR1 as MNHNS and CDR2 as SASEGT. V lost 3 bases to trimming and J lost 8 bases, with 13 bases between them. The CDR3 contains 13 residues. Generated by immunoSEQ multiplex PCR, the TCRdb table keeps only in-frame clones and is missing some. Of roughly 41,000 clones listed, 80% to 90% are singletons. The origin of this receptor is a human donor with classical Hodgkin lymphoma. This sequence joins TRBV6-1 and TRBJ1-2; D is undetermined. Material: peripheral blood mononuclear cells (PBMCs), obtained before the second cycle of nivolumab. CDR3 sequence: CASSDRAGRGYTF. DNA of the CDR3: TGTGCCAGCAGTGACCGGGCCGGACGGGGCTACACCTTC.